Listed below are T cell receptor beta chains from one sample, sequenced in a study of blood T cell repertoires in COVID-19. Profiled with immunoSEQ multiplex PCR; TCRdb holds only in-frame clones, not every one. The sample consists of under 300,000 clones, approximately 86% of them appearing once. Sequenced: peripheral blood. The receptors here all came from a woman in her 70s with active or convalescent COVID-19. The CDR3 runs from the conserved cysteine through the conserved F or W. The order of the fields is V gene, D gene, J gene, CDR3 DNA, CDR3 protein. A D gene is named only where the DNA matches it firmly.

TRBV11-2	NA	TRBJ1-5	TGTGCCAGCAGCTCGCAGGGGATTAATCAGCCCCAGCATTTT	CASSSQGINQPQHF
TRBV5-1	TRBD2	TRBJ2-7	TGCGCCAGCAGCTTTACGGGGGGTGAAGGCGAGCAGTACTTC	CASSFTGGEGEQYF
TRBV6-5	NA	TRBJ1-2	TGTGCCAGCTCCTGGGGAGAAGATTATGGCTACACCTTC	CASSWGEDYGYTF
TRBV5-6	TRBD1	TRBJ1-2	TGTGCCAGCAGCCCCGGACAGGGAAACTCCTATGGCTACACCTTC	CASSPGQGNSYGYTF
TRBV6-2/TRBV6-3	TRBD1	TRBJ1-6	TGTGCCAGCAGTTTGGACAGGGTAAATTCACCCCTCCACTTT	CASSLDRVNSPLHF
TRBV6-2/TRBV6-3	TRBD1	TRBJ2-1	TGTGCCAGCAGTCCCCGGACAGGGGGGCCCTACAATGAGCAGTTCTTC	CASSPRTGGPYNEQFF
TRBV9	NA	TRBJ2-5	TGTGCCAGCAGCGCCACGGAGGGCAGGGGGCAAGAGACCCAGTACTTC	CASSATEGRGQETQYF
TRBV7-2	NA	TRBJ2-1	TGTGCCAGCAGCTTATCGGGGGACAGCTCCTACAATGAGCAGTTCTTC	CASSLSGDSSYNEQFF
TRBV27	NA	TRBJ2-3	TGTGCCAGCAGTTTAGGGGGCTTATTGACAGATACGCAGTATTTT	CASSLGGLLTDTQYF
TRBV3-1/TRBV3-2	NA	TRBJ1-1	TGTGCCAGCAGCCTCCGGGGGAGCACTGAAGCTTTCTTT	CASSLRGSTEAFF
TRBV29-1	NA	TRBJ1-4	TGCAGCGTCAAAGAGGAAGCAACTAATGAAAAACTGTTTTTT	CSVKEEATNEKLFF
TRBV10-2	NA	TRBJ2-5	TGCGCCAGCTCGCCGGGACTGGTTGAGTCCGAGACCCAGTACTTC	CASSPGLVESETQYF
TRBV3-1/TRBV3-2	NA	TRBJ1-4	TGTGCCAGCAGCCAGCAGGGTGGAAAACTGTTTTTT	CASSQQGGKLFF
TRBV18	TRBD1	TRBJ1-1	TGTGCCAGCTCACCAGGAGGACAGGGGAACACTGAAGCTTTCTTT	CASSPGGQGNTEAFF
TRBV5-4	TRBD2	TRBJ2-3	TGTGCCAGCAGCCTAAGACTAGCGGGGGTCACAGATACGCAGTATTTT	CASSLRLAGVTDTQYF
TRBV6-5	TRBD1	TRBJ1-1	TGTGCCAGCAGGGCCGGGACAGGAGGAGCTTTCTTT	CASRAGTGGAFF
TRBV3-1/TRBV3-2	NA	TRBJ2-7	TGTGCCAGCAGCTCAGGAGGGACTTACTACGAGCAGTACTTC	CASSSGGTYYEQYF
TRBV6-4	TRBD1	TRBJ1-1	TGTGCCAGCAGCGCTTACCCCGGGACAGTGAGATCTGAAGCTTTCTTT	CASSAYPGTVRSEAFF
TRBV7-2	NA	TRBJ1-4	TGTGCCAGCAGCCCCGAAATCCAGACAAATGAAAAACTGTTTTTT	CASSPEIQTNEKLFF
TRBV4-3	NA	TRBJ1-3	TGCGCCAGCAGCCAAGCTCAGGGAAACACCATATATTTT	CASSQAQGNTIYF
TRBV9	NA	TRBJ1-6	TGTGCCAGCAGTAATTTACATGTTGGCAATTCACCCCTCCACTTT	CASSNLHVGNSPLHF
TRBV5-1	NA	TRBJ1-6	TGCGCCAGCAGCTTAACGGCTCCGGACAGTTTTACACCCCTCCACTTT	CASSLTAPDSFTPLHF